Sequencing of this T cell receptor beta chain was carried out in a study of T cells in Graves' hyperthyroidism and ophthalmopathy. Broader study findings: Most clonotypes expanded in the thyroid (above 0.001) were also present in blood.

For Graves' hyperthyroidism to be stable, ophthalmopathy could not progress within 18 months. Uncontrolled infections, other autoimmune diseases, pregnancy or lactation led to exclusion of patients. The table lists this clonotype with many counts. Antigen specificity is unknown. J lost 0 bases, V lost 4 bases, and 2 bases had no gene match. This CDR3 is 14 amino acids long. From germline, CDR1 is DFQATT and CDR2 SNEGSKA (reference sequence). There were TCR beta CDR3 regions amplified from RNA transcripts. With the HTBI primer set, the TCR CDR3 went through a first round of RT-PCR. TCRdb re-analysed the multiplex PCR reads in MiXCR, keeping a single row per CDR3 protein. The table shows about 740,000 distinct CDR3 sequences, with 12% to 15% occurring only once.

The chain has TRBV20-1 and TRBJ1-3; 8 bases fit TRBD1. The sample comprised blood. This TCR came from a woman aged 18-35 years with Graves' hyperthyroidism. As DNA, the CDR3 is TGCAGTGCTAACGACAGGGGCTCTGGAAACACCATATATTTT. Its translation is CSANDRGSGNTIYF.